This TCR beta chain was captured in a study of blood T cells in healthy people across ages. The CDR3 totals 11 residues. V lost 3 bases and J 9 bases, leaving 7 bases between the germline ends. CDR1 SGDLS and CDR2 YYNGEE come from the germline V gene. A second 7 to 11 cycle PCR used barcoded and J-beta primers. Each CDR3 protein is one row after TCRdb ran MiXCR on the 5' RACE reads. This sample has roughly 830,000 distinct CDR3 sequences, with approximately 65% found just once. This clonotype appeared a single time. Per-sample yields of isolated PBMCs were at least 6 million. Specimen: blood. This chain links TRBV9 with TRBJ2-1, with no clear D. This receptor was identified in a man aged 30 to 45 in good health. The CDR3 DNA sequence: TGTGCCAGCAGCGGTCAGAGTGAGCAGTTCTTC. This gives the protein CASSGQSEQFF.